This TCR beta chain was documented in a study of Tregs in tolerant kidney transplant recipients. On this clone itself: The antigen is unknown.

Thawed PBMCs were FACS-sorted into unstimulated CD4+CD25+CD127- regulatory T cells, CD4+CD25- non-regulatory cells, CD4 and CD8 cells. Study-level findings and limits: Biological reproducibility was not directly addressed in this study. Tolerant patients' donor-specific Tregs expanded beyond overall Tregs, suggesting antigen-driven growth. The most relevant donor-specific Treg TCRbeta repertoire apparently came from expansion with activated donor B cells.

The protocol was immunoSEQ multiplex PCR, while the TCRdb copy is restricted to in-frame clones and leaves out a portion. The repertoire holds 90,000 to 120,000 clones, with about 90% as singletons. Sequencing used CD4+ T cells from blood, obtained before the transplant. The receptor's source is a human donor who received a combined kidney and bone marrow transplant.

CDR3 in amino acids: CASRGQVPYGYTF. CDR3 bases: TGTGCCAGCAGGGGACAGGTTCCTTATGGCTACACCTTC. This rearrangement joins TRBV2 to TRBJ1-2, with 8 bases lining up with TRBD1. The ends lost 6 bases at V and 5 bases at J; junction bases unmatched: 5. Germline values: CDR1 SNHLY, CDR2 FYNNEI. This CDR3 comprises 13 residues. The full variable domain, its missing parts supplied by reference TRBV2 and TRBJ1-2, is EPEVTQTPSHQVTQMGQEVILRCVPISNHLYFYWYRQILGQKVEFLVSFYNNEISEKSEIFDDQFSVERPDGSNFTLKIRSTKLEDSAMYFCASRGQVPYGYTFGSGTRLTVV.